Presented here are 21 T cell receptor beta chains from one specimen sequenced in a study of cytomegalovirus exposure and HLA in healthy donors. The PCR employed 60 Vbeta primers together with 13 Jbeta primers. Libraries were prepared by immunoSEQ multiplex PCR; TCRdb keeps only in-frame clonotypes and omits some of them. Altogether roughly 200,000 clones are present, roughly 73% being singletons, with the ten largest covering 1.5% to 2%. The material sequenced was PBMCs. Receptor source: a woman aged 25 to 39 in good health and CMV-seronegative.

Of note for this clone: At one end the junction does not follow the germline gene, possibly because of a read error. Distinct nucleotide sequences in the sample also encode this CDR3. The chain recombines TRBV12-5 with TRBJ2-7, with D perhaps TRBD1 (6 bases). Germline V gives CDR1 LGHNT, CDR2 FRNRAP. The CDR3 is 15 amino acids. CDR3 in DNA: TGTGCCAGTGGTCTCCGGGACAACAGCTTCTACGAGCAGTACTTC. Its protein product is CASGLRDNSFYEQYF. Full variable domain (missing parts from reference TRBV12-5 and TRBJ2-7): DARVTQTPRHKVTEMGQEVTMRCQPILGHNTVFWYRQTMMQGLELLAYFRNRAPLDDSGMPKDRFSAEMPDATLATLKIQPSEPRDSAVYFCASGLRDNSFYEQYFGPGTRLTVT.

The chain uses TRBV19 and TRBJ2-2; D is possibly TRBD2 (5 bases). CDR1 LNHDA and CDR2 SQIVND come from the germline V gene (reference sequence). This CDR3 comprises 16 residues. V dropped 7 bases and J dropped 1 base, with 16 bases sitting between them. CDR3 residues: CASNTPGRVNTGELFF. CDR3 bases: TGTGCCAGTAACACCCCTGGGCGGGTGAACACCGGGGAGCTGTTTTTT.

CDR3 nucleotides: TGCGCCAGCAGCTTGGATGCGGGGGGGCCGGCAGATACGCAGTATTTT. Residues: CASSLDAGGPADTQYF. The V and J genes are TRBV5-1 and TRBJ2-3; 9 nucleotides agree with TRBD2. Germline CDR1 is SGHRS and CDR2 is YFSETQ. V lost 0 bases to trimming and J lost 4 bases; unmatched junction nucleotides: 6. The CDR3 loop spans 16 amino acids.

V is TRBV7-8 and J is TRBJ1-3, with D possibly TRBD2 on 5 matching bases. The J call may be mistaken, given a closer DNA end match to TRBJ2-2. CDR3 length equals 15 residues. Germline V gene data show CDR1 as SGHVS and CDR2 as FQNEAQ. The CDR3 region is CASSLETTNTGELFF. CDR3 nucleotides: TGTGCCAGCAGCTTGGAGACTACGAACACCGGGGAGCTGTTTTTT.

The rearrangement links TRBV4-1 to TRBJ1-1; 7 nucleotides line up with TRBD1. The CDR3 sequence is 18 residues long. Trimming removed 1 base from V and 0 bases from J; junction bases left unmatched: 11. Germline V CDR1 and CDR2: MGHRA, YSYEKL. In DNA, the CDR3 is TGCGCCAGCAGCCAAGGTTTTAGGGACAGCCTAATGAACACTGAAGCTTTCTTT. It translates to CASSQGFRDSLMNTEAFF.

The chain combines TRBV5-1 with TRBJ2-3, with D perhaps TRBD2 (7 bases). The CDR3 covers 15 residues. Trimming stripped 0 bases from V and 1 base from J, with 9 bases between. The germline V gene has CDR1 SGHRS and CDR2 YFSETQ. Here the CDR3 DNA reads TGCGCCAGCAGCTTGGGCGGGGGCCGCACAGATACGCAGTATTTT. Translation: CASSLGGGRTDTQYF.

The rearrangement joins TRBV5-1 to TRBJ1-1; D gene uncertain. Trimming cost V 2 bases and J 5 bases, with 7 bases left between them. The CDR3 totals 12 residues. Germline CDR1 and CDR2: SGHRS and YFSETQ. In nucleotides, the CDR3 is TGCGCCAGCAGCTTAGGAGATACTGAAGCTTTCTTT. It encodes CASSLGDTEAFF.

The J gene is TRBJ2-7, the V gene TRBV5-5; 10 bases agree with TRBD2. Trimming removed 4 bases from V and 4 bases from J; junction bases left unmatched: 8. Germline CDR1 SGHKS, CDR2 YYEKEE (reference sequence). The CDR3 runs to 15 residues. The chain's CDR3 is CASSGELAGFYEQYF. CDR3 in DNA: TGTGCCAGCAGCGGCGAACTAGCGGGATTTTACGAGCAGTACTTC.

In its sample, this clone was seen a few times. This sequence joins TRBV6-5 and TRBJ2-6; tentative D call: TRBD2 (5 bases). The CDR3 extends over 16 amino acids. CDR1 and CDR2 from the germline V gene are MNHEY and SVGAGI. V was shortened by 2 bases and J by 0 bases, with 8 bases between the two germline ends. Here the CDR3 reads CASSYGRSSGANVLTF. For the CDR3, the DNA is TGTGCCAGCAGTTACGGGAGAAGCTCTGGGGCCAACGTCCTGACTTTC.

This chain uses TRBV4-1 with TRBJ2-2; 12 nucleotides line up with TRBD1. The germline V gene has CDR1 MGHRA and CDR2 YSYEKL. V shed 7 bases, J shed 7 bases, and the junction held 4 bases outside the gene matches. The length of the CDR3 is 14 residues. The CDR3 nucleotides read TGCGCCAGCACGGGACAGGGGGCCAGCGGGGAGCTGTTTTTT. Its protein is CASTGQGASGELFF.

V and J are TRBV18 and TRBJ1-2, with 7 bases aligning to TRBD1. The CDR3 runs 13 residues. Trimming cost V 0 bases and J 12 bases; bases outside gene matches: 7. Germline values: CDR1 KGHSH, CDR2 LQKENI. The CDR3 reads CASSPPADRVHTF. CDR3 in DNA: TGTGCCAGCTCACCACCGGCCGACAGGGTTCACACCTTC.

CDR3: CASSLLADTQYF. The CDR3 coding sequence is TGTGCCAGCAGCCTTCTCGCAGATACGCAGTATTTT. The V gene is TRBV7-9, the J gene TRBJ2-3; D not certain. The CDR3 is made up of 12 amino acids. Trimming took 5 bases from V and 4 from J, leaving 7 bases between them. Germline assignment: CDR1 SEHNR and CDR2 FQNEAQ (reference sequence).

The sample holds one count of this clone. This chain connects TRBV25-1 to TRBJ2-7; TRBD1 might be the D (5 bases). Trimming stripped 7 bases from V and 0 bases from J, with 19 bases between. The CDR3 is 16 residues long. CDR1 and CDR2 (germline): MGHDK, SYGVNS. CDR3 sequence reads: CASIGLRADNSYEQYF. CDR3 coding DNA: TGTGCCAGCATCGGCCTAAGGGCGGACAACTCCTACGAGCAGTACTTC.

The chain links TRBV11-2 to TRBJ2-1; D may be TRBD2 (5 bases). V lost 4 bases and J 5 bases, leaving 15 bases between the germline ends. This CDR3 contains 15 residues. Germline-derived CDR1 and CDR2 are SGHAT and FQNNGV. CDR3 bases: TGTGCCAGCAGCTCGAGGTTTGCTAGCCACAATGAGCAGTTCTTC. As protein: CASSSRFASHNEQFF.

This clone was recorded a few times. A read error may produce the germline difference seen at one junction end. V and J are TRBV2 and TRBJ1-2; 8 positions agree with TRBD1. Germline V gene lookup returns CDR1 SNHLY and CDR2 FYNNEI. This CDR3 is 15 amino acids long. The CDR3: CASSEGTGGGYGYTF. Here the CDR3 DNA reads TGTGCCAGCAGCGAAGGGACAGGTGGGGGCTATGGCTACACCTTC. Complete variable domain (other parts from reference TRBV2 and TRBJ1-2): EPEVTQTPSHQVTQMGQEVILRCVPISNHLYFYWYRQILGQKVEFLVSFYNNEISEKSEIFDDQFSVERPDGSNFTLKIRSTKLEDSAMYFCASSEGTGGGYGYTFGSGTRLTVV.

The J gene is TRBJ2-2, the V gene TRBV7-3; tentatively, D is TRBD2 (5 bases). Trimming stripped 0 bases from V and 4 bases from J, with 9 bases between. The CDR3 covers 15 residues. CDR1 and CDR2 (germline): SGHTA, FQGTGA. The CDR3 nucleotides read TGTGCCAGCAGCTTAACTAGCGCCGTCACCGGGGAGCTGTTTTTT. Translating it yields CASSLTSAVTGELFF. The full variable domain, its missing parts supplied by reference TRBV7-3 and TRBJ2-2, is GAGVSQTPSNKVTEKGKYVELRCDPISGHTALYWYRQSLGQGPEFLIYFQGTGAADDSGLPNDRFFAVRPEGSVSTLKIQRTERGDSAVYLCASSLTSAVTGELFFGEGSRLTVL.

The chain has TRBV6-1 and TRBJ1-4; D is possibly TRBD1 (6 bases). The V end lost 4 bases, the J end lost 6 bases, and 15 bases lay between the germline ends. Per germline, CDR1 MNHNS and CDR2 SASEGT. There are 15 residues in the CDR3. Written as DNA, the CDR3 is TGTGCCAGCAGTGTTGTCGGGACACTCTATGAAAAACTGTTTTTT. Its protein product is CASSVVGTLYEKLFF.

J is TRBJ2-7 and V is TRBV6-5, with 7 bases identical to TRBD1. Trimming cost V 0 bases and J 3 bases; bases outside gene matches: 5. The CDR3 totals 15 residues. Germline V gene lookup returns CDR1 MNHEY and CDR2 SVGAGI. The CDR3 reads CASSYSRDSNYEQYF. In DNA form, the CDR3 reads TGTGCCAGCAGTTACTCCCGGGACAGCAACTACGAGCAGTACTTC.

On this clone itself: Other nucleotide sequences in the sample specify the same CDR3. The chain recombines TRBV2 with TRBJ1-2; D possibly corresponds to TRBD1 (5 bases). Germline lookup yields CDR1 SNHLY and CDR2 FYNNEI. This CDR3 has 14 amino acids. Trimming cost V 4 bases and J 2 bases, with 11 bases left between them. This CDR3 reads CASSGGRANYGYTF. Written as DNA, the CDR3 is TGTGCCAGCAGTGGGGGCAGGGCCAACTATGGCTACACCTTC.

The chain combines TRBV2 with TRBJ2-5, with D maybe TRBD2 (6 bases). Deletions cut 6 bases from V and 2 bases from J, with 16 bases between. The CDR3 runs to 15 residues. Per germline, CDR1 SNHLY and CDR2 FYNNEI. This chain's CDR3 is CASRRGPQGQETQYF. CDR3 nucleotides: TGTGCCAGCAGGCGGGGACCCCAGGGTCAAGAGACCCAGTACTTC. Using reference TRBV2 and TRBJ2-5 for the parts outside the CDR3, the full variable domain is EPEVTQTPSHQVTQMGQEVILRCVPISNHLYFYWYRQILGQKVEFLVSFYNNEISEKSEIFDDQFSVERPDGSNFTLKIRSTKLEDSAMYFCASRRGPQGQETQYFGPGTRLLVL.

This rearrangement joins TRBV9 to TRBJ1-4; possible D gene TRBD1, 6 bases. The CDR3 loop spans 15 amino acids. CDR1 is SGDLS and CDR2 is YYNGEE in the germline V gene. Trimming stripped 4 bases from V and 8 bases from J, with 18 bases between. The CDR3 coding sequence is TGTGCCAGCAGCCCCGGGGGGGCCGGTGGGGAAAAACTGTTTTTT. Its protein is CASSPGGAGGEKLFF.